The 20 T cell receptor beta chains below were found in one sample sequenced in a study of cytomegalovirus exposure and HLA in healthy donors. Amplification used 60 Vbeta primers and 13 Jbeta primers. TCRdb keeps only in-frame clones here, not all; method: immunoSEQ multiplex PCR. The table has roughly 200,000 clones, about 80% seen once. Sequencing was carried out using PBMCs. Receptor source: a man aged 60 to 69 in good health and CMV-seronegative.

About this clone: Its ends do not fully match the called genes, so a read error is possible. The same CDR3 also results from other DNA sequences found in this sample. This chain uses TRBV9 with TRBJ2-7, with TRBD2 matching over 11 bases. The CDR3 is 13 residues long. Germline CDR1 is SGDLS and CDR2 is YYNGEE. Here the CDR3 reads CASSERLAGGLNF. The CDR3 nucleotides are TGTGCCAGCAGCGAGCGGCTAGCGGGAGGTCTCAACTTC.

The chain couples TRBV4-1 to TRBJ2-2; D possibly corresponds to TRBD1 (5 bases). CDR3 length equals 13 residues. The V and J ends lost 6 bases and 6 bases respectively, with 11 bases between them. CDR1 and CDR2 (germline): MGHRA, YSYEKL. The CDR3 region is CASRDRGPGELFF. In nucleotides, the CDR3 is TGCGCCAGCAGGGATAGGGGCCCCGGGGAGCTGTTTTTT.

The chain links TRBV4-2 to TRBJ1-3; tentatively, D is TRBD1 (5 bases). V shed 0 bases and J shed 2 bases, with 8 bases lying between them. This CDR3 is built from 15 residues. Germline assignment: CDR1 LGHNA and CDR2 YNFKEQ. The CDR3 DNA reads TGTGCCAGCAGCCAAGATCAGGGTGCTGGAAACACCATATATTTT. Its protein product is CASSQDQGAGNTIYF.

V gene TRBV2 combines with J gene TRBJ1-1; TRBD1 matches at 8 bases. The V gene's germline CDR1 is SNHLY and CDR2 FYNNEI. J was trimmed by 2 bases and V by 0 bases; bases with no gene match: 8. The CDR3 sequence is 17 residues long. The CDR3 spells CASSEAKVQGVNTEAFF. DNA of the CDR3: TGTGCCAGCAGTGAAGCCAAAGTACAGGGGGTAAACACTGAAGCTTTCTTT.

This clone was seen only a few times. The CDR3 is CASSVGGPTDTQYF. CDR3 in DNA: TGCGCCAGCAGCGTCGGCGGGCCTACAGATACGCAGTATTTT. J is TRBJ2-3 and V is TRBV4-1, with D maybe TRBD2 (5 bases). The V end lost 5 bases, the J end lost 3 bases, and 12 bases lay between the germline ends. The CDR3 covers 14 residues. The V gene's germline CDR1 is MGHRA and CDR2 YSYEKL.

This chain joins TRBV2 and TRBJ1-3, with TRBD1 identical over 7 bases. CDR3 size: 16 residues. CDR1 and CDR2 from the germline V gene are SNHLY and FYNNEI. Losses at the gene ends were 7 bases for V and 0 bases for J; bases not matched to a gene: 9. CDR3 bases: TGTGCCAGCAATGTCCAGGGACAGCGCTCTGGAAACACCATATATTTT. The encoded protein is CASNVQGQRSGNTIYF.

This clone was seen more than once but under ten times. The V and J genes are TRBV15 and TRBJ2-7, with no clear D. Germline V CDR1 and CDR2: LNHNV, YYDKDF (reference sequence). This CDR3 is built from 12 residues. The V and J ends lost 3 bases and 6 bases respectively, with 9 bases between them. In nucleotides, the CDR3 is TGTGCCACCAGCAGCTTAACGGGCGAGCAGTACTTC. This encodes CATSSLTGEQYF.

This chain joins TRBV5-1 and TRBJ2-5; 8 bases line up with TRBD2. Germline V gene sequence: CDR1 SGHRS, CDR2 YFSETQ. This CDR3 has 15 residues. V dropped 4 bases and J dropped 4; count of bases not matched to a gene: 9. CDR3 loop: CASSKDGGVPETQYF. As DNA, the CDR3 is TGCGCCAGCAGCAAGGACGGGGGGGTGCCAGAGACCCAGTACTTC.

This chain uses TRBV5-5 with TRBJ2-7; TRBD1 might be the D (6 bases). This CDR3 contains 17 residues. The V end lost 0 bases, the J end lost 4 bases, and 20 bases lay between the germline ends. The germline V gene has CDR1 SGHKS and CDR2 YYEKEE (reference sequence). The CDR3 DNA reads TGTGCCAGCAGCTTGGTCGCAGGGGCCACTCTACTATACGAGCAGTACTTC. Residues: CASSLVAGATLLYEQYF.

V gene TRBV5-1 combines with J gene TRBJ1-2, with 9 bases matching TRBD1. The V gene's germline CDR1 is SGHRS and CDR2 YFSETQ. This CDR3 has 13 residues. Losses at the gene ends were 4 bases for V and 7 bases for J; bases not matched to a gene: 5. CDR3 sequence (DNA): TGCGCCAGCAGCACCGGGACAGGGTGTGGCTACACCTTC. Encoded protein: CASSTGTGCGYTF.

The chain joins TRBV25-1 to TRBJ2-1; 9 bases map to TRBD2. Germline V gene data show CDR1 as MGHDK and CDR2 as SYGVNS. The CDR3 covers 14 residues. V shed 5 bases, J shed 9 bases, and the junction held 8 bases outside the gene matches. The DNA of the CDR3 is TGTGCCAGCAGTAGGGCGGGAGGGCCGTTTGAGCAGTTCTTC. Its protein is CASSRAGGPFEQFF.

This clone came up a few times. J is TRBJ2-1 and V is TRBV6-1; D might be TRBD1 (6 bases). Per the germline V gene, CDR1 is MNHNS and CDR2 is SASEGT. The V gene lost 4 bases and the J gene lost 6 bases, with 10 bases spanning the gap. The CDR3 has 13 residues. CDR3 coding DNA: TGTGCCAGCAGTGCGGGACAAGTCAATGAGCAGTTCTTC. Amino acids: CASSAGQVNEQFF.

This clone has just a few counts. This chain joins TRBV20-1 and TRBJ1-1; D call uncertain. The CDR3 has 11 amino acids. CDR1 DFQATT and CDR2 SNEGSKA come from the germline V gene (reference sequence). The V gene lost 5 bases and the J gene lost 7 bases, with 11 bases spanning the gap. The CDR3, as DNA: TGCAGTGCTTTCAACTCGGGTGAAGCTTTCTTT. Translation gives CSAFNSGEAFF.

This sequence joins TRBV5-1 and TRBJ2-3, with TRBD2 matching 10 bases. The CDR3 length is 15 residues. CDR1 is SGHRS, CDR2 YFSETQ, per germline. V lost 3 bases and J lost 4; bases outside the gene matches: 5. The CDR3 coding sequence is TGCGCCAGCAGCTGGAGCGGGGGGGAGTCAGATACGCAGTATTTT. Its translation is CASSWSGGESDTQYF.

The chain links TRBV7-9 to TRBJ1-1; a possible D gene is TRBD1 (5 bases). V was shortened by 0 bases and J by 1 base, with 15 bases between the two germline ends. Germline V gives CDR1 SEHNR, CDR2 FQNEAQ (reference sequence). The CDR3 is 17 amino acids. The CDR3 DNA is TGTGCCAGCAGCTTAGCGAGGCAGGGTAGAAGGAACACTGAAGCTTTCTTT. Amino acids: CASSLARQGRRNTEAFF. The variable domain in full, completed from reference TRBV7-9 and TRBJ1-1, reads DTGVSQNPRHKITKRGQNVTFRCDPISEHNRLYWYRQTLGQGPEFLTYFQNEAQLEKSRLLSDRFSAERPKGSFSTLEIQRTEQGDSAMYLCASSLARQGRRNTEAFFGQGTRLTVV.

This clone has only a few counts. The chain uses TRBV6-1 and TRBJ1-3, with D unclear. CDR1 is MNHNS, CDR2 SASEGT, per germline. Trimming stripped 2 bases from V and 0 bases from J, with 11 bases between. The CDR3 sequence is 16 residues long. CDR3 in amino acids: CASSELRIVSGNTIYF. The CDR3 DNA follows: TGTGCCAGCAGTGAATTGAGGATTGTCTCTGGAAACACCATATATTTT.

The chain couples TRBV15 to TRBJ1-5, with D possibly being TRBD1 (6 bases). Germline V CDR1 and CDR2: LNHNV, YYDKDF (reference sequence). The CDR3 length is 16 residues. Deletions cut 2 bases from V and 4 bases from J, with 15 bases between. CDR3: CATSRSGGGRNQPQHF. For the CDR3, the DNA is TGTGCCACCAGCAGAAGTGGGGGGGGGCGGAATCAGCCCCAGCATTTT.

This chain links TRBV6-4 with TRBJ2-2, with D possibly matching TRBD1 (6 bases). CDR1 and CDR2 from the germline V gene are MRHNA and SNTAGT. The V and J ends lost 8 bases and 4 bases respectively, with 20 bases between them. This CDR3 spans 16 amino acids. DNA for the CDR3: TGTGCCAGCCGAGCGACGTTGACAGGAAGCACCGGGGAGCTGTTTTTT. Translation gives CASRATLTGSTGELFF.

CDR3 protein: CAISESQGSTDTQYF. The CDR3 DNA reads TGTGCCATCAGTGAATCACAGGGTAGCACAGATACGCAGTATTTT. V is TRBV10-3 and J is TRBJ2-3; possibly TRBD1 for D (6 bases). Per the germline V gene, CDR1 is ENHRY and CDR2 is SYGVKD. Trimming removed 3 bases at V and 0 bases at J, with 10 bases between. The CDR3 covers 15 residues.

The chain recombines TRBV19 with TRBJ2-7; possibly TRBD1 for D (6 bases). Trimming removed 2 bases at V and 3 bases at J, with 11 bases between. The CDR3 has 14 residues. In germline, CDR1 is LNHDA, CDR2 SQIVND (reference sequence). This CDR3 is CASSIRQEFYEQYF. Written as DNA, the CDR3 is TGTGCCAGTAGTATACGACAGGAATTCTACGAGCAGTACTTC.